Sequencing of this T cell receptor (beta chain) was carried out in a study of technical replicates of blood from a few donors. The CDR3 consists of 14 residues. Trimming pared 0 bases from V and 5 bases from J, leaving 9 bases between. CDR1 and CDR2 from the germline V gene are SGDLS and YYNGEE. The data were produced by immunoSEQ multiplex PCR, yet TCRdb's version contains in-frame clones alone and is incomplete. The repertoire holds approximately 75,000 clones, with 95% to 98% as singletons. The receptor comes from a human donor in good health. The gene calls are TRBV9 and TRBJ1-5, with a tentative D call TRBD1 (6 bases). Source material: T cells isolated from PBMCs. CDR3 sequence (DNA): TGTGCCAGCAGCGTAGGGGACACCGATCAGCCCCAGCATTTT. Translation gives CASSVGDTDQPQHF.